This T cell receptor (beta chain) appears in the sequencing data of a study of regulatory T cells in long-lasting Graves disease. Relying on iRepertoire HTBI primers and Arm-PCR of CDR3 regions, the team built TCR beta libraries. Each CDR3 protein is one row after TCRdb ran MiXCR on the multiplex PCR reads. The data show 410,000 or so distinct CDR3 sequences, with 15% seen just once and approximately 15% held by the top ten. The time point is: newly diagnosed GD, antithyroid drugs for less than 3 months. RNA extracted from PBMCs served as the sequencing template. This clonotype has at least ten counts. The same sample was also studied in work on T cells in Graves' hyperthyroidism and ophthalmopathy.

The sample consisted of peripheral blood mononuclear cells (PBMCs), taken at new diagnosis, from a patient treated with antithyroid drugs. The sequence came from a woman in her twenties or thirties with Graves disease.

CDR3 in DNA: TGCAGTGCTCCGACAGTGGGCTCAGGGGGGGCCAACGTCCTGACTTTC. This codes for CSAPTVGSGGANVLTF. This chain connects TRBV20-1 to TRBJ2-6; tentative D call: TRBD1 (5 bases). V was trimmed by 5 bases and J by 4 bases, leaving 18 bases between them. Germline lookup yields CDR1 DFQATT and CDR2 SNEGSKA (reference sequence). The CDR3 has 16 amino acids.